These 10 T cell receptor beta chains originate from one sample sequenced in a study of cytomegalovirus exposure and HLA in healthy donors. With 60 Vbeta and 13 Jbeta primers, the PCR was carried out. TCRdb's copy holds only in-frame clones and misses some; the assay was immunoSEQ multiplex PCR. The table has under 150,000 clones, 80% seen once. What was sequenced was PBMCs. The receptor set was obtained from a male donor in good health and CMV-seropositive.

This chain uses TRBV4-3 with TRBJ1-3; 7 bases are a match to TRBD1. The CDR3 contains 16 residues. The junction had 3 bases not matched to a gene; V was cut back by 1 base and J by 0 bases. Germline lookup yields CDR1 LGHNA and CDR2 YSLEER. DNA for the CDR3: TGCGCCAGCAGCCAAGCGGGACAGCTCTCTGGAAACACCATATATTTT. This translates into CASSQAGQLSGNTIYF.

The table lists this clone with a few counts. V usage is TRBV6-6 and J usage is TRBJ1-2; no clear D. CDR3 length: 14 amino acids. Deletions cut 2 bases from V and 2 bases from J, with 9 bases between. The germline gives CDR1 MNHNY, CDR2 SVGAGI (reference sequence). The CDR3, as DNA: TGTGCCAGCAGTTACGCTGCGGCGAACTATGGCTACACCTTC. Translation gives CASSYAAANYGYTF.

This chain joins TRBV7-6 and TRBJ2-1; 12 bases are shared with TRBD2. Germline V CDR1 and CDR2: SGHVS, FNYEAQ. The V and J ends lost 0 bases and 7 bases, in that order; junction bases with no gene match: 1. This CDR3 comprises 15 residues. CDR3 region: CASSLAGLAGNEQFF. The CDR3 DNA sequence: TGTGCCAGCAGCTTAGCCGGACTAGCGGGGAATGAGCAGTTCTTC.

The chain joins TRBV7-9 to TRBJ2-6; D is perhaps TRBD1 (5 bases). Germline V CDR1 and CDR2: SEHNR, FQNEAQ (reference sequence). CDR3 length equals 18 residues. V lost 5 bases and J 2 bases, leaving 19 bases between the germline ends. The CDR3 nucleotides read TGTGCCAGCAGCCACGCCGGCCGCAGGGTGACTGGGGCCAACGTCCTGACTTTC. This encodes CASSHAGRRVTGANVLTF.

V and J are TRBV5-1 and TRBJ2-7; D is possibly TRBD1 (6 bases). V was trimmed by 0 bases and J by 7 bases, leaving 14 bases between them. The CDR3 length is 14 residues. Germline CDR1 reads SGHRS; CDR2 reads YFSETQ. The CDR3 DNA sequence: TGCGCCAGCAGCTTGGCCGAGGGGGTGGGGGAGCAGTACTTC. Its protein is CASSLAEGVGEQYF.

This clone has only a few counts. The chain employs TRBV28 and TRBJ2-1; TRBD2 matches 10 bases. The CDR3 has 17 amino acids. Looked up from germline, CDR1 is MDHEN and CDR2 is SYDVKM. Trimming at V came to 0 bases and at J to 1 base, leaving 3 bases not matched to a gene. The CDR3 is CASSLWASGSSYNEQFF. In nucleotides, the CDR3 is TGTGCCAGCAGTTTATGGGCTAGCGGGAGTTCCTACAATGAGCAGTTCTTC.

The chain is built from TRBV7-9 and TRBJ2-3; 12 positions match TRBD2. The ends lost 5 bases at V and 2 bases at J; junction bases unmatched: 8. CDR1 SEHNR and CDR2 FQNEAQ come from the germline V gene (reference sequence). This CDR3 is 17 amino acids long. The CDR3 DNA reads TGTGCCAGCAGCCCCGGACTAGCGGGGCCATCCACAGATACGCAGTATTTT. Amino acid sequence: CASSPGLAGPSTDTQYF. The whole variable domain, filled in from reference TRBV7-9 and TRBJ2-3, reads DTGVSQNPRHKITKRGQNVTFRCDPISEHNRLYWYRQTLGQGPEFLTYFQNEAQLEKSRLLSDRFSAERPKGSFSTLEIQRTEQGDSAMYLCASSPGLAGPSTDTQYFGPGTRLTVL.

This clone has more than one count but fewer than ten. V is TRBV13 and J is TRBJ2-1; 13 nucleotides match TRBD2. CDR3 length equals 17 residues. CDR1 and CDR2 from the germline V gene are PRHDT and FYEKMQ (reference sequence). V was pared by 5 bases and J by 4 bases, with 8 bases of the junction left unmatched. CDR3 DNA: TGTGCCAGCAGCCCCCAGGGACTAGCGGGGTTTTACAATGAGCAGTTCTTC. Translated: CASSPQGLAGFYNEQFF.

The CDR3 DNA reads as TGTGCCAGCAGCTTAGGGACTCAGAACACTGAAGCTTTCTTT. It encodes CASSLGTQNTEAFF. The rearrangement joins TRBV7-9 to TRBJ1-1; no clear D gene. Germline CDR1 SEHNR, CDR2 FQNEAQ (reference sequence). The CDR3 sequence is 14 residues long. Trimming stripped 1 base from V and 1 base from J, with 7 bases between. The full variable domain, its missing parts supplied by reference TRBV7-9 and TRBJ1-1, is DTGVSQNPRHKITKRGQNVTFRCDPISEHNRLYWYRQTLGQGPEFLTYFQNEAQLEKSRLLSDRFSAERPKGSFSTLEIQRTEQGDSAMYLCASSLGTQNTEAFFGQGTRLTVV.

J is TRBJ1-5 and V is TRBV5-1; maybe TRBD1 (6 bases). The germline V gene has CDR1 SGHRS and CDR2 YFSETQ. Trimming stripped 4 bases from V and 0 bases from J, with 11 bases between. The CDR3 covers 15 residues. DNA of the CDR3: TGCGCCAGCAGCGCCCTGGACAGTAGCAATCAGCCCCAGCATTTT. Protein: CASSALDSSNQPQHF.